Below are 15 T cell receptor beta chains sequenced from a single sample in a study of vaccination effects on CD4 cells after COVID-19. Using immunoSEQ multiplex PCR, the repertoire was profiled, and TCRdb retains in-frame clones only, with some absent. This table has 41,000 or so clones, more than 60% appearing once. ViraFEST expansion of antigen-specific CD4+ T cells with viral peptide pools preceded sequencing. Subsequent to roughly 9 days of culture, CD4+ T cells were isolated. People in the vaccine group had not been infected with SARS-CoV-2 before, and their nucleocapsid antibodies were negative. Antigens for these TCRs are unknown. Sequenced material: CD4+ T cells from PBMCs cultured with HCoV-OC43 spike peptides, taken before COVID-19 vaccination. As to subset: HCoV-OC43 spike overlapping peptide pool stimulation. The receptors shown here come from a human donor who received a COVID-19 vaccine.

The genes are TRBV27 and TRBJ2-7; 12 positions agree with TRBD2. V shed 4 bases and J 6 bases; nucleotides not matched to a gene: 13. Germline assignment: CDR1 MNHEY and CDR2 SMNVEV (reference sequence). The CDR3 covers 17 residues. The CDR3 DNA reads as TGTGCCAGCAGTTCCACTAGCGGGGGGCCGGCGTTTGGCGAGCAGTACTTC. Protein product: CASSSTSGGPAFGEQYF.

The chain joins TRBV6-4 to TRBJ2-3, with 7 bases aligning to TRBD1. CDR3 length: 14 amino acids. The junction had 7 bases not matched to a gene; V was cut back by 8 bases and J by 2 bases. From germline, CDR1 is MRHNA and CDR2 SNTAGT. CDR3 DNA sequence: TGTGCCAGCCGACAGGGACGGCACACAGATACGCAGTATTTT. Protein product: CASRQGRHTDTQYF.

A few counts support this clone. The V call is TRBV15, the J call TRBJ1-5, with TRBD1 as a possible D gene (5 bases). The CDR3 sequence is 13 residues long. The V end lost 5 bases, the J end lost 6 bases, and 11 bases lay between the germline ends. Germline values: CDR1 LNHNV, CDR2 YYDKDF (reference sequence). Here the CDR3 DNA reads TGTGCCACCAGCCAGGGCCGGGGTCAGCCCCAGCATTTT. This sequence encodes CATSQGRGQPQHF.

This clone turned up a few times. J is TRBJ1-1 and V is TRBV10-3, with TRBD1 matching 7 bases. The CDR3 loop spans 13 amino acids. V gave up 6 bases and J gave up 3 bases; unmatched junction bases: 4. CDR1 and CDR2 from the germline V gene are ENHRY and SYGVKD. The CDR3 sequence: CAIRYTGDTEAFF. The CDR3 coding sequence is TGTGCCATCAGGTATACAGGGGACACTGAAGCTTTCTTT.

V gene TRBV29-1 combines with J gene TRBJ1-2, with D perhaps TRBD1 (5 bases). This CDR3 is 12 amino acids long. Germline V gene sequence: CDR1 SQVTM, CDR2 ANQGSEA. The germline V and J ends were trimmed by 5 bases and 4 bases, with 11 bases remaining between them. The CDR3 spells CSVTREGYGYTF. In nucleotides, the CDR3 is TGCAGCGTTACCAGGGAAGGCTATGGCTACACCTTC. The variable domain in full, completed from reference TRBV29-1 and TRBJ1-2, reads SAVISQKPSRDICQRGTSLTIQCQVDSQVTMMFWYRQQPGQSLTLIATANQGSEATYESGFVIDKFPISRPNLTFSTLTVSNMSPEDSSIYLCSVTREGYGYTFGSGTRLTVV.

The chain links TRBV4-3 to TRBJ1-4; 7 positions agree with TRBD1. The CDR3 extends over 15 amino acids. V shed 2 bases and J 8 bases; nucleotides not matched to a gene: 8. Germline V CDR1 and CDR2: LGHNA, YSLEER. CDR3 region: CASSQNRQGAEKLFF. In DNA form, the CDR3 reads TGCGCCAGCAGCCAAAACCGACAGGGAGCCGAAAAACTGTTTTTT.

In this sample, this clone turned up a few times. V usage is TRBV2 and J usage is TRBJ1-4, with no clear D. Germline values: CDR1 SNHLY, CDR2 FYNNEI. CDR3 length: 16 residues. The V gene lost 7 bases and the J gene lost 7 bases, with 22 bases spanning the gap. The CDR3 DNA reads TGTGCCAGCAACCCGATCCCAAGTGGGGAACCTGAAAAACTGTTTTTT. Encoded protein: CASNPIPSGEPEKLFF.

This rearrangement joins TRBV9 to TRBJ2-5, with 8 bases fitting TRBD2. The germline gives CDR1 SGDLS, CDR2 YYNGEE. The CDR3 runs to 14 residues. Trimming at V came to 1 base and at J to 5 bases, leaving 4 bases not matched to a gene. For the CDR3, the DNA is TGTGCCAGCAGCGTAACGGGGGGGCCGGAGACCCAGTACTTC. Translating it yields CASSVTGGPETQYF.

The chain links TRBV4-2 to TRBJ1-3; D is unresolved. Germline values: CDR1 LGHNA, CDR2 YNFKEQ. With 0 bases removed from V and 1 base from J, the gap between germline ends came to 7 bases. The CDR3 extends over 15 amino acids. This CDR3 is CASSQEGVSGNTIYF. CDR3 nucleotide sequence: TGTGCCAGCAGCCAAGAAGGCGTTTCTGGAAACACCATATATTTT.

DNA of the CDR3: TGTGCCAGTCTAAGGACTAGCGGGGAGCTGTTTTTT. Protein sequence: CASLRTSGELFF. The chain links TRBV12-3 or TRBV12-4 to TRBJ2-2; 7 bases line up with TRBD2. This CDR3 has 12 amino acids. The junction had 5 bases not matched to a gene; V was cut back by 9 bases and J by 7 bases.

Here the CDR3 DNA reads TGTGCCAGCAGCCAAGGTGGCTCAGCCGGGGAGCTGTTTTTT. Protein sequence: CASSQGGSAGELFF. V is TRBV3-1 (or the pseudogene TRBV3-2) and J is TRBJ2-2; D remains unclear. The germline V and J ends were trimmed by 1 base and 6 bases, with 9 bases remaining between them. Germline loops: CDR1 LGHDT, CDR2 YNNKEL (reference sequence). This CDR3 comprises 14 residues.

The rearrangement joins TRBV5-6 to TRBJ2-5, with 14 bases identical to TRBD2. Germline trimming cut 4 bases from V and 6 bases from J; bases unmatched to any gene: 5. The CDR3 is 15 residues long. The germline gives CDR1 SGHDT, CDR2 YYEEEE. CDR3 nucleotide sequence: TGTGCCAGCAGCGATGGGACTAGCGGGAGAAAGACCCAGTACTTC. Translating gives CASSDGTSGRKTQYF.

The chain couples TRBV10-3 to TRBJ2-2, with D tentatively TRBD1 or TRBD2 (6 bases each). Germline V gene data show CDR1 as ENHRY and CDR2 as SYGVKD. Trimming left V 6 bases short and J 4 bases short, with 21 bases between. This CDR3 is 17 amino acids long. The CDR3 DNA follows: TGTGCCATCAGCCTCGTAGGGGGGCAACTTGGCACCGGGGAGCTGTTTTTT. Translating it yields CAISLVGGQLGTGELFF.

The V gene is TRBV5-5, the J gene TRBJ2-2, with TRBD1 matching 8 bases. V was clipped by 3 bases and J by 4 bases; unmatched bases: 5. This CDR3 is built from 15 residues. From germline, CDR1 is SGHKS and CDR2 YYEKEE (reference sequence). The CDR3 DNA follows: TGTGCCAGCAGCTCCGCGACAGGGGTCACCGGGGAGCTGTTTTTT. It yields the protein CASSSATGVTGELFF.

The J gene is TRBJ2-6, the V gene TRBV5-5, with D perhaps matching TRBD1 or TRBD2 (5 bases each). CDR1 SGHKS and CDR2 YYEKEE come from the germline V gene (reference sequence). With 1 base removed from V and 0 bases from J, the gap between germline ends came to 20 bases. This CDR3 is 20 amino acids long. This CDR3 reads CASSLLTAKVRGSGANVLTF. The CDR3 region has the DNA TGTGCCAGCAGCTTGTTAACCGCCAAGGTGAGGGGCTCTGGGGCCAACGTCCTGACTTTC.